Listed below are T cell receptor beta chains from one sample, sequenced in a study of T-cell reconstitution after alpha-beta-depleted transplantation in children. TCRdb redid the calling of the PCR reads with MiXCR, one entry per CDR3 protein. The sample comprises some 590,000 distinct CDR3 sequences, under 12% of which are singletons, and less than 5% rests with the top ten. The sample in question was PBMCs from the stem cell graft donor, obtained from the stem cell graft. Every receptor here comes from a human donor who donated a stem cell graft to a child with acute myeloid leukemia. Each CDR3 is given with its conserved first and last residue. The order of the fields is clone size, D gene, J gene, V gene, CDR3 DNA, CDR3 protein. D genes are given only for firm matches. The listing skips clone size in some rows; elsewhere it reads once, few, many or a size class.

>many|.|TRBJ2-1|TRBV27
TGTGCCAGCAGCCAAAGACTTTCCTACAATGAGCAGTTCTTC
CASSQRLSYNEQFF
>.|.|TRBJ2-6|TRBV6-5
TGTGCCAGCAGTTACAGGGCGTCTGGGGCCAACGTCCTGACTTTC
CASSYRASGANVLTF
>few|TRBD2|TRBJ2-1|TRBV7-2
TGTGCCAGCAGCACGGGGAGGGGCGGGACGGCATTCGAAGAGCAGTTCTTC
CASSTGRGGTAFEEQFF
>.|.|TRBJ2-3|TRBV7-9
TGTGCCAGCAGCGACTCCATTGGGGTCACAGATACGCAGTATTTT
CASSDSIGVTDTQYF
>few|.|TRBJ1-5|TRBV7-9
TGTGCCAGCAGCTTTTGGCCAGATAGAGCCAATCAGCCCCAGCATTTT
CASSFWPDRANQPQHF
>.|TRBD1|TRBJ1-1|TRBV3-1
TGTGCCAGCAGCCAAGATAGAGGGGGCAGATGGGCTTTCTTT
CASSQDRGGRWAFF
>many|TRBD2|TRBJ2-4|TRBV13
TGTGCCAGCAGCCTCCCGGGAGGCAACATTCAGTACTTC
CASSLPGGNIQYF
>many|.|TRBJ2-3|TRBV29-1
TGCAGCTTTAAACGACCCGGCGCGGATACGCAGTATTTT
CSFKRPGADTQYF
>few|.|TRBJ1-3|TRBV20-1
TGCAGTGCTAGAAGGATGAGTGGAAACACCATATATTTT
CSARRMSGNTIYF
>.|.|TRBJ2-5|TRBV3-1
TGTGCCAGCAGCCAAAAGGGATGGGGAACGAGTCTGGAGACCCAGTACTTC
CASSQKGWGTSLETQYF
>many|.|TRBJ1-1|TRBV10-3
TGTGCCATCACTTATGGGGGGAACACTGAAGCTTTCTTT
CAITYGGNTEAFF
>many|.|TRBJ2-1|TRBV20-1
TGCAGTGCCCGAGGCCCGGGCTACAATGAGCAGTTCTTC
CSARGPGYNEQFF
>few|TRBD1|TRBJ2-7|TRBV20-1
TGCAGTGCCGCGACAGGGGATGACGAGCAGTACTTC
CSAATGDDEQYF
>many|.|TRBJ2-7|TRBV29-1
TGCAGCGTTGTGTCGGATATTTACGAGGAGCAGTACTTC
CSVVSDIYEEQYF
>.|.|TRBJ2-5|TRBV4-3
TGCGCCAGCAGCCAAGATCGTGAACAAGAGACCCAGTACTTC
CASSQDREQETQYF
>.|.|TRBJ2-1|TRBV19
TGTGCCAGTCAGTACGCCAAGGGGAACTACCGCGAGATAAGGGGATACAATGAGCAGTTCTTC
CASQYAKGNYREIRGYNEQFF
>few|TRBD2|TRBJ2-3|TRBV20-1
TGCAGTGCTCCGATGCTCGGGACTAGAGATACGCAGTATTTT
CSAPMLGTRDTQYF
>many|TRBD1|TRBJ2-4|TRBV7-8
TGTGCCAGCAGCTTTGACACAGGGGGCCCCAAAAACATTCAGTACTTC
CASSFDTGGPKNIQYF
>few|.|TRBJ2-1|TRBV7-8
TGTGCCAGCAGCCCCCTTCTTGACAATGAGCAGTTCTTC
CASSPLLDNEQFF
>few|.|TRBJ2-1|TRBV27
TGTGCCAGCAGCTTAGGGATCCGACAGTCCTACAATGAGCAGTTCTTC
CASSLGIRQSYNEQFF
>many|.|TRBJ2-6|TRBV24-1
TGTGCCACCAGGGGCTCTGGGGCCAACGTCCTGACTTTC
CATRGSGANVLTF
>few|.|TRBJ1-4|TRBV7-9
TGTGCCAGCAGCCCGACACGGGACATACATTTTGAACTGTTTTTT
CASSPTRDIHFELFF
>.|.|TRBJ2-7|TRBV29-1
TGCAGCGTTTGGGGAGGTCGAACCTACGAGCAGTACTTC
CSVWGGRTYEQYF
>many|.|TRBJ2-7|TRBV12-3/TRBV12-4
TGTGCCAGCAGTCGGCCAGGGACCTACGAGCAGTACTTC
CASSRPGTYEQYF
>.|.|TRBJ2-5|TRBV7-9
TGTGCCAGCAGCTCTACAATGGAAGGGGAAGAGACCCAGTACTTC
CASSSTMEGEETQYF
>few|TRBD2|TRBJ2-1|TRBV3-1
TGTGCCAGCAGCCAAAGAAGGACTAGCGGGGCCGGTGAGCAGTTCTTC
CASSQRRTSGAGEQFF
>many|.|TRBJ2-7|TRBV20-1
TGCAGTGCCGTTGACCGGTACGAGCAGTACTTC
CSAVDRYEQYF
>.|TRBD2|TRBJ2-1|TRBV6-5
TGTGCCAGCAGTCTAGCGGGAGTAACGAACGAAGGGCAGTTCTTC
CASSLAGVTNEGQFF
>many|.|TRBJ1-2|TRBV7-9
TGTGCCAGCAGCGCCCCAGGGGCTCATGGCTACACCTTC
CASSAPGAHGYTF
>many|.|TRBJ2-3|TRBV12-3/TRBV12-4
TGTGCCAGCAGCTTACGGGGCTCGAGCACAGATACGCAGTATTTT
CASSLRGSSTDTQYF
>many|.|TRBJ1-2|TRBV29-1
TGCAGCGTTGGAGGAAACTATGGCTACACCTTC
CSVGGNYGYTF
>.|.|TRBJ1-5|TRBV7-8
TGTGCCAGCAGGTCAGGGGCGGGTTGGGGCAATCAGCCCCAGCATTTT
CASRSGAGWGNQPQHF
>.|.|TRBJ2-2|TRBV7-3
TGTGCCAGCAGCTTAAAGAAAATAAACCCAGTTAACACCGGGGAGCTGTTTTTT
CASSLKKINPVNTGELFF
>.|TRBD2|TRBJ2-7|TRBV20-1
TGCAGTGTTAGAGGGGGGACTAGCGGGACGTCCTACGAGCAGTACTTC
CSVRGGTSGTSYEQYF
>.|.|TRBJ1-1|TRBV6-4
TGTGCCAGCAGTTTCTCGGCGGGGGGCACTGAAGCTTTCTTT
CASSFSAGGTEAFF
>few|.|TRBJ2-2|TRBV14
TGTGCCAGCAGCCAAGAATGGAACACCGGGGAGCTGTTTTTT
CASSQEWNTGELFF
>.|.|TRBJ2-3|TRBV7-9
TGTGCCAGCAGCGACAGGCTAGCAGATACGCAGTATTTT
CASSDRLADTQYF
>few|.|TRBJ2-7|TRBV2
TGTGCCAGCAGAGAAGGGGGCTACGAGCAGTACTTC
CASREGGYEQYF
>many|.|TRBJ2-1|TRBV29-1
TGCAGCGTTGCAGAGAGCTCCTACAATGAGCAGTTCTTC
CSVAESSYNEQFF
>.|TRBD2|TRBJ2-5|TRBV20-1
TGCAGTGCTAGACCCCCTAGCGGCGGGCCTCGAGAGACCCAGTACTTC
CSARPPSGGPRETQYF
>.|TRBD2|TRBJ2-3|TRBV7-9
TGTGCCAGCAGCTTAGGGACTAGCGCGTATACGCAGTATTTT
CASSLGTSAYTQYF
>.|.|TRBJ2-7|TRBV12-3/TRBV12-4
TGTGCCAGCAGTTTCCGGAGGGACCACGAGCAGTACTTC
CASSFRRDHEQYF
>many|TRBD1|TRBJ2-2|TRBV29-1
TGCAGCGTTGGGATGGACAGGACCACCGGGGAGCTGTTTTTT
CSVGMDRTTGELFF
>.|TRBD1|TRBJ2-7|TRBV27
TGTGCCAGCAGCCTGCCCCTCCGTTGGGACAGCTCCTACGAGCAGTACTTC
CASSLPLRWDSSYEQYF
>many|TRBD1|TRBJ2-3|TRBV29-1
TGCAGCGTTGACCAGGGGGCGGCAGATACGCAGTATTTT
CSVDQGAADTQYF
>few|.|TRBJ2-2|TRBV20-1
TGCAGTGCTAAACGGGATTCCGGGGAGCTGTTTTTT
CSAKRDSGELFF
>many|TRBD2|TRBJ2-7|TRBV7-2
TGTGCCAGCAGTTATTTACTAGCGGGAGTTGGGGAGCAGTACTTC
CASSYLLAGVGEQYF
>few|.|TRBJ1-1|TRBV29-1
TGCAGCGTTGTGATATCGGCAGGCGGCACTGAAGCTTTCTTT
CSVVISAGGTEAFF
>.|TRBD2|TRBJ2-5|TRBV19
TGTGCCAGTAGTCCTCACCCGGGACAGCGGACTAGCGGGTACCAAGAGACCCAGTACTTC
CASSPHPGQRTSGYQETQYF
>.|TRBD2|TRBJ2-1|TRBV7-9
TGTGCCAGCAGCTTAGCCAGCGGGGGATTTAATGAGCAGTTCTTC
CASSLASGGFNEQFF
>.|TRBD2|TRBJ2-2|TRBV29-1
TGCAGCGCTAAAGGTAGACTAGCGGCTTCAGGGGAGCTGTTTTTT
CSAKGRLAASGELFF
>.|.|TRBJ2-2|TRBV12-3/TRBV12-4
TGTGCCAGCAGTCCAAACAGAGGGGGGACCGGGGAGCTGTTTTTT
CASSPNRGGTGELFF
>.|TRBD2|TRBJ2-3|TRBV12-3/TRBV12-4
TGTGCCAGCACCCCAAGCGGGAGGATTTCAGATACGCAGTATTTT
CASTPSGRISDTQYF
>few|.|TRBJ2-7|TRBV20-1
TGCAGTGCCAGCCTAGCGCCCTACGAGCAGTACTTC
CSASLAPYEQYF
>.|.|TRBJ2-7|TRBV29-1
TGCAGCGCCCGTATATCCTACGAGCAGTACTTC
CSARISYEQYF
>.|.|TRBJ2-1|TRBV29-1
TGCAGCGTAGCGCTCCGGGGGACTGGGCTGGGGGGCTCCTACAATGAGCAGTTCTTC
CSVALRGTGLGGSYNEQFF
>.|.|TRBJ2-7|TRBV6-5
TGTGCCAGCAGTTACTCTACTGGGAATTACGAGCAGTACTTC
CASSYSTGNYEQYF
>.|.|TRBJ2-7|TRBV27
TGTGCCAGCAGTTCGGTAGGGAAAGCCTACGAGCAGTACTTC
CASSSVGKAYEQYF
>.|.|TRBJ2-3|TRBV5-1
TGCGCCAGCAGCATCCACACAGATACGCAGTATTTT
CASSIHTDTQYF
>many|.|TRBJ1-1|TRBV6-1
TGTGCCAGCAAGCGCCCAGGCTCCAACACTGAAGCTTTCTTT
CASKRPGSNTEAFF